This T cell receptor beta chain was found in a study of OX40 agonist ivuxolimab in advanced cancers. The overall study: Dosing consisted of intravenous ivuxolimab at 0.01 to 10 mg/kg every 2 weeks. The group had a mean age of approximately 60 years, ranged from roughly 23 to 90, and was roughly 80% male. Whole-study findings and limits: Researchers report that CD8+ T cells had, on average, more expanded clones than CD4+. Some patients without response likewise showed low normalized clonal expansion.

Libraries were prepared by immunoSEQ multiplex PCR; TCRdb keeps only in-frame clonotypes and omits some of them. In the table there are 65,000 to 80,000 clones, around 90% of which are singletons. Worth noting for this clone: Antigen specificity is unknown.

From germline, CDR1 is SGHRS and CDR2 YFSETQ. With V trimmed by 3 bases and J by 7 bases, 8 bases remained unmatched. The CDR3 is 15 residues long. This chain links TRBV5-1 with TRBJ2-1, with 9 bases that match TRBD1. The sample consisted of CD4+ or CD8+ T cells sorted from blood, taken in a trial of the OX40 agonist ivuxolimab. The receptor was derived from an adult with an advanced solid tumor such as melanoma, head and neck, liver or kidney cancer. CDR3 protein: CASSSTGGRDNEQFF. CDR3 bases: TGCGCCAGCAGCTCGACAGGGGGAAGGGATAATGAGCAGTTCTTC.